The clone carrying this T cell receptor beta chain was recorded only once. Antigen: not known. CDR3 length equals 15 residues. Trimming removed 5 bases from V and 6 bases from J; junction bases left unmatched: 7. CDR1 and CDR2 (germline): SEHNR, FQNEAQ (reference sequence). Investigators performed immunoSEQ version v3.0 at survey level. Per-sample TRB depth target: about 35,000-50,000 T-cell genomes. Method: immunoSEQ multiplex PCR; TCRdb's copy keeps in-frame clones and lacks some. The table lists about 9,100 clones, about 80% of them singletons. This sample is drawn from a study of long-term antiretroviral therapy in people with HIV. Study-wide points: Clones that had undergone expansion before ART prevailed in the repertoire throughout all time points. Diversity remained lower than transplant donor controls, even though it increased after ART.

The sequencing here drew on unsorted PBMCs, taken 0.4 years before starting antiretroviral therapy. The source is a young man with HIV. J is TRBJ2-2 and V is TRBV7-9; TRBD1 matches at 9 bases. The CDR3 reads CASSRGTGSPGELFF. The CDR3 DNA follows: TGTGCCAGCAGCCGAGGGACAGGGAGCCCCGGGGAGCTGTTTTTT.